This T cell receptor beta chain was profiled in a study of blood T cell repertoires in COVID-19. Overall study: Acute and convalescent COVID-19 samples came from the United States, Italy and Spain. In each case, the material was cDNA or gDNA derived from T cells, B-cell-depleted T cells, or PBMCs.

Authors' analysis steps: Estimated nucleated cell counts came from reference gene primer amplification. Data came from immunoSEQ multiplex PCR; TCRdb stores just in-frame clones and leaves some out. That table is the source of V, J and clone size, and D and trimming were worked out from the DNA. The data hold roughly 190,000 clones, with 88% observed a single time. Between the trimmed V and J ends, which lost 6 bases and 0 bases, there was a span of 15 bases. The CDR3 extends over 15 amino acids. CDR1 is SQVTM, CDR2 ANQGSEA, per germline. What was sequenced was peripheral blood. V is TRBV29-1 and J is TRBJ2-1; D is possibly TRBD2 (6 bases). This clonotype was sampled from a woman in her thirties or forties who had recovered from COVID-19. CDR3 loop: CSVEGLTSSYNEQFF. The CDR3 DNA is TGCAGCGTAGAGGGACTCACGAGCTCCTACAATGAGCAGTTCTTC.